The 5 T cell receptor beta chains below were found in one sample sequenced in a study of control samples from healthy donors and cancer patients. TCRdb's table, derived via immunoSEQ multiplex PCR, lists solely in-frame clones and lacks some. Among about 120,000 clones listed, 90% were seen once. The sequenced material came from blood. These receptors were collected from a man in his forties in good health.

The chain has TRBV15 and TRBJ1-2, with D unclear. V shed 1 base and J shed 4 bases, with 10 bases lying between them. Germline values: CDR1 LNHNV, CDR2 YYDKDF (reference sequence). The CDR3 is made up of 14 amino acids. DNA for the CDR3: TGTGCCACCAGCAGAGCGGCGACCGGCTATGGCTACACCTTC. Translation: CATSRAATGYGYTF.

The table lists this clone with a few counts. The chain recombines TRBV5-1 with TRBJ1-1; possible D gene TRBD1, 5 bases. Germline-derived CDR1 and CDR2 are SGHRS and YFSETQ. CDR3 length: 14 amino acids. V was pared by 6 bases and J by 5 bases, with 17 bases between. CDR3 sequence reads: CASMVGQGGTEAFF. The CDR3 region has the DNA TGCGCCAGCATGGTCGGGCAGGGAGGAACTGAAGCTTTCTTT.

CDR3 loop: CASSRGQGASDTQYF. DNA of the CDR3: TGTGCCAGCAGCAGAGGACAGGGGGCATCAGATACGCAGTATTTT. J is TRBJ2-3 and V is TRBV11-3, with 11 nucleotides matching TRBD1. Germline V gene sequence: CDR1 SGHNT, CDR2 YENEEA. Losses at the gene ends were 5 bases for V and 4 bases for J; bases not matched to a gene: 5. The CDR3 spans 15 residues.

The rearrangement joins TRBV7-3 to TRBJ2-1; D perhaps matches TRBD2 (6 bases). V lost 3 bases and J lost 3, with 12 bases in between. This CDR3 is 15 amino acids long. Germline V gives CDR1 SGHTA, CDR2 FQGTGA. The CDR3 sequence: CASSFNGGDYNEQFF. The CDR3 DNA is TGTGCCAGCAGCTTCAACGGCGGGGACTACAATGAGCAGTTCTTC.

Here the CDR3 DNA reads TGTGCCAGCAGTTCGGAGAATTGGGTAAAAAACATTCAGTACTTC. It translates to CASSSENWVKNIQYF. The genes are TRBV28 and TRBJ2-4; D unclear. Germline V gives CDR1 MDHEN, CDR2 SYDVKM. With 4 bases removed from V and 4 bases from J, the gap between germline ends came to 14 bases. The CDR3 sequence is 15 residues long. Combining the CDR3 with reference TRBV28 and TRBJ2-4 gives the whole variable domain DVKVTQSSRYLVKRTGEKVFLECVQDMDHENMFWYRQDPGLGLRLIYFSYDVKMKEKGDIPEGYSVSREKKERFSLILESASTNQTSMYLCASSSENWVKNIQYFGAGTRLSVL.